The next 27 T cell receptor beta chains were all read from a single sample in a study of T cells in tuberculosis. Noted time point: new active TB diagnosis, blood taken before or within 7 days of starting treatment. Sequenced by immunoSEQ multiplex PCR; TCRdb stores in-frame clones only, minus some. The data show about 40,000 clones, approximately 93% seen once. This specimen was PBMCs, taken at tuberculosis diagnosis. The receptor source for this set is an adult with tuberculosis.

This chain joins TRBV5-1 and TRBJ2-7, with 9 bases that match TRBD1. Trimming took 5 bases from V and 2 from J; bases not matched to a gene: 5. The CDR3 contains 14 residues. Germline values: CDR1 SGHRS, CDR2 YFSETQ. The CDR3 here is CASSGQGTAYEQYF. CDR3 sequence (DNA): TGCGCCAGCAGTGGACAGGGGACGGCCTACGAGCAGTACTTC. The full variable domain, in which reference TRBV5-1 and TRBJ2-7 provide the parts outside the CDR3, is KAGVTQTPRYLIKTRGQQVTLSCSPISGHRSVSWYQQTPGQGLQFLFEYFSETQRNKGNFPGRFSGRQFSNSRSEMNVSTLELGDSALYLCASSGQGTAYEQYFGPGTRLTVT.

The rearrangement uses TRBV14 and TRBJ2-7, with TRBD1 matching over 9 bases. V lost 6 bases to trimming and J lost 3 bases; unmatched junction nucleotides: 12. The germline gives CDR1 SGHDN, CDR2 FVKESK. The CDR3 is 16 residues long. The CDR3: CASSRTGTGFFYEQYF. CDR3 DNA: TGTGCCAGCAGTCGAACCGGGACAGGGTTTTTCTACGAGCAGTACTTC.

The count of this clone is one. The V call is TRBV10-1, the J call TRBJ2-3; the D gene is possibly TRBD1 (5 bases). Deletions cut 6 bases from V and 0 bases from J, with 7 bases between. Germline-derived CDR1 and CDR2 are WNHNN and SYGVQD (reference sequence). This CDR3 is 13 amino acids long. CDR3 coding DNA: TGCGCCAGCAGAAGGGGAAGCACAGATACGCAGTATTTT. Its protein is CASRRGSTDTQYF.

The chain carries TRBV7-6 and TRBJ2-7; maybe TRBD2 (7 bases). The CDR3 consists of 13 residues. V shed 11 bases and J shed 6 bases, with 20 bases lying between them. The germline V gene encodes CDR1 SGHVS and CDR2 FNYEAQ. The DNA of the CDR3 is TGTGCCCCCGGTGTCGGGGGGCCCCGCGAGCAGTACTTC. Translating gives CAPGVGGPREQYF.

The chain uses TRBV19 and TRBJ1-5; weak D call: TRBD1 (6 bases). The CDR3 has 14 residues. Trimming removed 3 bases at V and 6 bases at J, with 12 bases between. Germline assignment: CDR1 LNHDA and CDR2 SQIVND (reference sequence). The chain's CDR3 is CASSMDRMGQPQHF. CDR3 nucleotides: TGTGCCAGTAGTATGGACAGAATGGGTCAGCCCCAGCATTTT.

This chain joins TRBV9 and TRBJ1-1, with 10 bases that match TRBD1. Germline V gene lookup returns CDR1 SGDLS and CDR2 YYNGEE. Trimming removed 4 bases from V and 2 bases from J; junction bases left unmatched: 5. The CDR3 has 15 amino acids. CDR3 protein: CASSLGTGDNTEAFF. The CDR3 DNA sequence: TGTGCCAGCAGCTTAGGGACAGGGGATAACACTGAAGCTTTCTTT.

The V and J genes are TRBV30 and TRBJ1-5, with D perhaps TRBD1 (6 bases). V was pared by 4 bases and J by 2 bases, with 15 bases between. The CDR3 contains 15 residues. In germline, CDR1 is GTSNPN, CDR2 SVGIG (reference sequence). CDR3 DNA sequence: TGTGCCTGGATTAGGAAAGGGGGAGGCAATCAGCCCCAGCATTTT. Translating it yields CAWIRKGGGNQPQHF.

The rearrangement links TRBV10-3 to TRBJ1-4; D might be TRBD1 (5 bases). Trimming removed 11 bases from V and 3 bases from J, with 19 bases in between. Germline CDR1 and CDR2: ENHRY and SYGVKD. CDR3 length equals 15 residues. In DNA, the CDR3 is TGTGCCTCGAAGAACGTGGGGGGATCTAATGAAAAACTGTTTTTT. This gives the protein CASKNVGGSNEKLFF.

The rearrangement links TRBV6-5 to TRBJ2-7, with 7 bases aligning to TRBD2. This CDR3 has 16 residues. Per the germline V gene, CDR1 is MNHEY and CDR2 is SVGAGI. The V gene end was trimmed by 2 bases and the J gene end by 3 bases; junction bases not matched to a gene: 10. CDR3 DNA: TGTGCCAGCAGTTACGCAGCGGGGAGACTATACTACGAGCAGTACTTC. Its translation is CASSYAAGRLYYEQYF.

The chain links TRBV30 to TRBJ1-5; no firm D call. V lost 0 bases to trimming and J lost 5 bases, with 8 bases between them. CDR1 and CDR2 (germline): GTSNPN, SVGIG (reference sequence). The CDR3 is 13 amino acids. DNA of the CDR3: TGTGCCTGGAGTGTAAGCGGCCATCAGCCCCAGCATTTT. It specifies CAWSVSGHQPQHF.

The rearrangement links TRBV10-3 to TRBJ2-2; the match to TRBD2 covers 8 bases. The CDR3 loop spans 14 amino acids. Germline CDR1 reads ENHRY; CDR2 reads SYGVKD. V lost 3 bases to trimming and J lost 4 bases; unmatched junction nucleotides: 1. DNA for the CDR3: TGTGCCATCAGTGACGGGGGGGCCACCGGGGAGCTGTTTTTT. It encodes CAISDGGATGELFF.

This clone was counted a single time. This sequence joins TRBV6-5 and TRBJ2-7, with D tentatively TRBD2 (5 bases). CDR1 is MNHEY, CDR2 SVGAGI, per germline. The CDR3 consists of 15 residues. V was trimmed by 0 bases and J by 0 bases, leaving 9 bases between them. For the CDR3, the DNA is TGTGCCAGCAGTTACTCGGACGAGGGCTCCTACGAGCAGTACTTC. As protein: CASSYSDEGSYEQYF.

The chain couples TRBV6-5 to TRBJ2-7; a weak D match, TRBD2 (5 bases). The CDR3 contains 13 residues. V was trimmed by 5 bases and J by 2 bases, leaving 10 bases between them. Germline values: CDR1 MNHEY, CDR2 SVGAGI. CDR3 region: CASSHTGTYEQYF. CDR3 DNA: TGTGCCAGCAGTCACACGGGAACCTACGAGCAGTACTTC.

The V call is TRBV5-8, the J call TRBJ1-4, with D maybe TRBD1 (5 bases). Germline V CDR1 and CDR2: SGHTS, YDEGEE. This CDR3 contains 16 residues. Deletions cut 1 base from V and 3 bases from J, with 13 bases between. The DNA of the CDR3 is TGTGCCAGCAGCTTGCAAATCAGGGCGGCTAATGAAAAACTGTTTTTT. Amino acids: CASSLQIRAANEKLFF.

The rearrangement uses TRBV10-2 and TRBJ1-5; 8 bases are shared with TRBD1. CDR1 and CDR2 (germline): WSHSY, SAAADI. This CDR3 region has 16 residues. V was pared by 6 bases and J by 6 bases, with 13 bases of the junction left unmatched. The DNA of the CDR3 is TGCGCCAGCAGCGGATACGGACAGGGCGTTTCTCAGCCCCAGCATTTT. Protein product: CASSGYGQGVSQPQHF.

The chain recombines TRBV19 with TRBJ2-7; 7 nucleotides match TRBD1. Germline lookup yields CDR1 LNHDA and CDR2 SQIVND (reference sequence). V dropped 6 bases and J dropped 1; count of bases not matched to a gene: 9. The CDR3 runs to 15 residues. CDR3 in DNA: TGTGCCAGTAGCTACCGGGACAGCAAATCCTACGAGCAGTACTTC. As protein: CASSYRDSKSYEQYF.

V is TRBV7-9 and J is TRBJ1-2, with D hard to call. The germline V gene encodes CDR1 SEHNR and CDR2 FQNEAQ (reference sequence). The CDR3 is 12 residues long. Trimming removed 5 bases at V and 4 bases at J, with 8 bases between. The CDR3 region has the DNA TGTGCCAGCAGCCCAGGCTTCTATGGCTACACCTTC. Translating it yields CASSPGFYGYTF.

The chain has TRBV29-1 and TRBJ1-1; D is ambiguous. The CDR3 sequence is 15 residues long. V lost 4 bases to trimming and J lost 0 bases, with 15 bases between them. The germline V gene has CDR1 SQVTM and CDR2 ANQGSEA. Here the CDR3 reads CSVGLTVRMNTEAFF. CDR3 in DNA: TGCAGCGTTGGTCTTACAGTTCGCATGAACACTGAAGCTTTCTTT.

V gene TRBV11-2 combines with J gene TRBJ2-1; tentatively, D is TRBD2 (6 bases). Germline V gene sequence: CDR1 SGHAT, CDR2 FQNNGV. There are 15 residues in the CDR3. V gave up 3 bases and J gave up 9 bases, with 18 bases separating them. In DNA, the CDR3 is TGTGCCAGCAGCTTTCCGTGGCTAGCGCGGAGTGAGCAGTTCTTC. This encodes CASSFPWLARSEQFF.

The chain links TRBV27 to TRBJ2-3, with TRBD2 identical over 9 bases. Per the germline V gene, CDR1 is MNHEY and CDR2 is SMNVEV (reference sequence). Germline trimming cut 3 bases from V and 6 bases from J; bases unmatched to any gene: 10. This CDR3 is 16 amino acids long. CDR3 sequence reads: CASSFDPAGGSDTQYF. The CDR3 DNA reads TGTGCCAGCAGTTTCGATCCAGCGGGGGGCTCGGATACGCAGTATTTT.

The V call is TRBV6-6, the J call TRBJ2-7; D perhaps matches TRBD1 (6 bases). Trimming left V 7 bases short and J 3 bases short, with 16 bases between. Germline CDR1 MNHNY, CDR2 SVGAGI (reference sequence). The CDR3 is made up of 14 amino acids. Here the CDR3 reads CASKKTTGNYEQYF. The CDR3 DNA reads TGTGCCAGCAAGAAAACGACAGGCAACTACGAGCAGTACTTC.

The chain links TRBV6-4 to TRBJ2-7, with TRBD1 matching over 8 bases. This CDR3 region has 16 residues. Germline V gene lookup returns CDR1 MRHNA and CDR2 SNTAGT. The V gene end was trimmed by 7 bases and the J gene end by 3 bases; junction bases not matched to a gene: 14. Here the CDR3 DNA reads TGTGCCAGCATGCCGGACAGGGCCGAGTTGTTCTACGAGCAGTACTTC. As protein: CASMPDRAELFYEQYF.

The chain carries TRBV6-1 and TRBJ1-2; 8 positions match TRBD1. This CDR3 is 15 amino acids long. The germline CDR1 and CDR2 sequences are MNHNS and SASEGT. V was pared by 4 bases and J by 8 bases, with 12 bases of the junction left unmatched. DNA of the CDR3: TGTGCCAGCAGTGCCCTACAGGGGGGATCGTGGGGCTACACCTTC. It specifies CASSALQGGSWGYTF.

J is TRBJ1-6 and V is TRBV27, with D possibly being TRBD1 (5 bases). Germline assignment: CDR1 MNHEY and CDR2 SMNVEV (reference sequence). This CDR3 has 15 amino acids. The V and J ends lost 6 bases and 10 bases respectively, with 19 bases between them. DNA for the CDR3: TGTGCCAGCAGGACAGACACGGCGATGGGGTCACCCCTCCACTTT. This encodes CASRTDTAMGSPLHF.

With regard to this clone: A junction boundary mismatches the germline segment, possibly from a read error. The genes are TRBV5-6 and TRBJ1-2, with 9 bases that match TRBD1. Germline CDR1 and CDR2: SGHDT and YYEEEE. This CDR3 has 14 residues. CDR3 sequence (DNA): TGTGCCAGCAGCAAGGGACAGGGAGACTATGACTACACCTTC. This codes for CASSKGQGDYDYTF.

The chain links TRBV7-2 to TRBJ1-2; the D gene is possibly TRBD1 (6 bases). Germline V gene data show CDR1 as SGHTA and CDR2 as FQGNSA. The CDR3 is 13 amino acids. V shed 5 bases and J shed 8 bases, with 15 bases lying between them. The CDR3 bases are TGTGCCAGCAGCAGGGACACCGCCTCGGGCTACACCTTC. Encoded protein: CASSRDTASGYTF. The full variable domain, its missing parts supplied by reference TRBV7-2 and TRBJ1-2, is GAGVSQSPSNKVTEKGKDVELRCDPISGHTALYWYRQSLGQGLEFLIYFQGNSAPDKSGLPSDRFSAERTGGSVSTLTIQRTQQEDSAVYLCASSRDTASGYTFGSGTRLTVV.

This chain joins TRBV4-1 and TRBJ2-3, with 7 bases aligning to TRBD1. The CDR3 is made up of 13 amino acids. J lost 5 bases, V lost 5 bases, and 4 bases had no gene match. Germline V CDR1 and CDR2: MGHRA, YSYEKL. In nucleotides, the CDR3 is TGCGCCAGCAGCGACAGGGTACGAGATACGCAGTATTTT. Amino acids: CASSDRVRDTQYF.